The subject of this entry is one TCR beta chain. Seattle's cohort entered during active infection and was followed longitudinally. The germline gives CDR1 ENHRY, CDR2 SYGVKD. V shed 4 bases and J shed 6 bases, with 10 bases lying between them. The CDR3 runs to 12 residues. This sample stems from a study of blood T cell repertoires in COVID-19. About the study: Sites across the United States, Italy and Spain contributed samples from acute and convalescent COVID-19. Sample material is recorded as cDNA or gDNA derived from T cells, B-cell-depleted T cells, or PBMCs.

Authors' processing steps: Reference gene primer amplification gave nucleated cell count estimates. The repertoire was sequenced with immunoSEQ multiplex PCR; TCRdb's copy has only in-frame clones and lacks some. V and J calls plus clone size are reproduced from that table; the DNA served to infer D and trimming. The sample carries more than 300,000 clones, roughly 86% recorded once. The chain has TRBV10-3 and TRBJ2-7, with D hard to call. Sequenced sample: peripheral blood. The clonotype comes from a woman in her 30s with COVID-19, enrolled during active disease. The CDR3 here is CAISGLDSEQYF. CDR3 in DNA: TGTGCCATCAGTGGATTAGACTCCGAGCAGTACTTC.